This record looks at one T cell receptor beta chain sequence and its context. Its antigen is unknown. Germline assignment: CDR1 SGHRS and CDR2 YFSETQ. V trimming: 2 bases; J trimming: 3 bases; junction bases outside the gene matches: 2. The CDR3 sequence is 15 residues long. These data belong to a study of T cell responses to AZD1222 COVID-19 vaccine. About the research overall: Second doses that came at about 4 or about 12 weeks were put together. Study-wide results and limits: Repertoires were sampled only after the peak T cell response. Nearly half of spike-specific TCRs reportedly go after variant regions that carry no mutations.

Some clones are missing from TCRdb's copy, which holds only in-frame ones; the method was immunoSEQ multiplex PCR. The data contain about 150,000 clones, about 90% of them singletons. The gene calls are TRBV5-1 and TRBJ2-2; 9 nucleotides align to TRBD2. The sequence derives from an adult in good health. Sequencing was performed on peripheral blood, taken on day 0 of AZD1222 vaccination. The CDR3 reads CASSLAGGDTGELFF. In DNA form, the CDR3 reads TGCGCCAGCAGCTTAGCGGGGGGTGACACCGGGGAGCTGTTTTTT.